This T cell receptor (beta chain) comes out of a study of immune evolution from preneoplasia to lung adenocarcinoma. Study-wide background: HLA loss of heterozygosity: less than 9% AIS, 15% MIA, roughly 35% ADC, none AAH.

Profiled with immunoSEQ multiplex PCR; TCRdb holds only in-frame clones, not every one. The sample lists fewer than 7,000 clones; approximately 79% were seen once. The CDR3 loop spans 13 amino acids. Germline CDR1 is SGHTA and CDR2 is FQGNSA. Trimming shortened V by 5 bases and J by 15 bases, and 20 bases separated the two germline ends. This TCR derives from a person aged 70 to 85 with lung adenocarcinoma. This sequence joins TRBV7-2 and TRBJ2-1; TRBD1 might be the D (6 bases). The sample consisted of FFPE minimally invasive lung adenocarcinoma tissue. The CDR3 protein is CASSVNTVGHRFF. CDR3 bases: TGTGCCAGCAGCGTAAATACCGTGGGACATAGGTTCTTC.